Listed below are T cell receptor beta chains from one sample, sequenced in a study of breast tumors, draining lymph nodes, adjacent tissues. One entry per CDR3 protein results from TCRdb running MiXCR on the multiplex PCR reads. The table lists roughly 110,000 distinct CDR3 sequences, more than 25% of them singletons. Sequenced material: axillary lymph node tissue. The receptors originated from a female donor with breast cancer. Some clones in this sample may be carry-over from other donors' samples. CDR3s include the opening cysteine and the closing phenylalanine or tryptophan. D genes are given only for firm matches. For some rows the clone size is stated as once, few or many, or as a class when expanded; others skip it.

v_gene: TRBV6-5; j_gene: TRBJ2-7; d_gene: TRBD2; abundance: many; CDR3aa: CASRKTSGGSYEQYF; CDR3nt: TGTGCCAGCAGAAAGACTAGCGGGGGATCCTACGAGCAGTACTTC
v_gene: TRBV7-3; j_gene: TRBJ2-7; d_gene: TRBD2; abundance: .; CDR3aa: CASSFGTSGKTEQYF; CDR3nt: TGTGCCAGCAGCTTCGGGACTAGCGGTAAGACCGAGCAGTACTTC
v_gene: TRBV28; j_gene: TRBJ1-2; d_gene: .; abundance: many; CDR3aa: CASSFTGRGRYGYTF; CDR3nt: TGTGCCAGCAGTTTTACCGGGCGCGGAAGATATGGCTACACCTTC
v_gene: TRBV7-9; j_gene: TRBJ1-1; d_gene: .; abundance: .; CDR3aa: CASSWMDPMNTGAFF; CDR3nt: TGTGCCAGCAGCTGGATGGACCCTATGAACACTGGAGCTTTCTTT
v_gene: TRBV29-1; j_gene: TRBJ1-3; d_gene: .; abundance: many; CDR3aa: CSVKGNGNTIYF; CDR3nt: TGCAGCGTTAAGGGAAACGGAAACACCATATATTTT
v_gene: TRBV19; j_gene: TRBJ2-1; d_gene: TRBD2; abundance: .; CDR3aa: CASSRIAGVRQFF; CDR3nt: TGTGCCAGTAGTCGTATAGCGGGGGTGAGGCAGTTCTTC
v_gene: TRBV5-4; j_gene: TRBJ2-1; d_gene: .; abundance: .; CDR3aa: CASSVAGPPGDEQFF; CDR3nt: TGTGCCAGCAGCGTGGCGGGACCCCCCGGGGATGAGCAGTTCTTC
v_gene: TRBV19; j_gene: TRBJ2-5; d_gene: .; abundance: many; CDR3aa: CASSGGRETQYF; CDR3nt: TGTGCCAGTAGTGGAGGGCGGGAGACCCAGTACTTC
v_gene: TRBV20-1; j_gene: TRBJ2-1; d_gene: .; abundance: many; CDR3aa: CSARDYLAEQFF; CDR3nt: TGCAGTGCTAGAGACTACCTTGCTGAGCAGTTCTTC
v_gene: TRBV20-1; j_gene: TRBJ2-3; d_gene: .; abundance: many; CDR3aa: CSAPAPPTDTQYF; CDR3nt: TGCAGTGCCCCCGCCCCACCTACAGATACGCAGTATTTT
v_gene: TRBV7-8; j_gene: TRBJ2-7; d_gene: .; abundance: many; CDR3aa: CASSLTGSRYF; CDR3nt: TGTGCCAGCAGCTTGACAGGTTCAAGGTACTTC
v_gene: TRBV5-1; j_gene: TRBJ2-3; d_gene: .; abundance: many; CDR3aa: CASSWGDTDTQYF; CDR3nt: TGCGCCAGCAGCTGGGGAGACACAGATACGCAGTATTTT
v_gene: TRBV12-3/TRBV12-4; j_gene: TRBJ2-7; d_gene: .; abundance: few; CDR3aa: CASSFRPEAYEQYF; CDR3nt: TGTGCCAGCAGTTTCCGTCCGGAAGCCTACGAGCAGTACTTC
v_gene: TRBV29-1; j_gene: TRBJ2-3; d_gene: .; abundance: many; CDR3aa: CSVSETGTDTQYF; CDR3nt: TGCAGCGTTTCCGAGACAGGCACAGATACGCAGTATTTT
v_gene: TRBV30; j_gene: TRBJ1-2; d_gene: .; abundance: many; CDR3aa: CAWSVHRGGGYTF; CDR3nt: TGTGCCTGGAGTGTACATCGTGGGGGAGGCTACACCTTC
v_gene: TRBV2; j_gene: TRBJ2-7; d_gene: TRBD1; abundance: .; CDR3aa: CASSGLDRGGEQYF; CDR3nt: TGTGCCAGCAGTGGACTGGACAGGGGCGGGGAGCAGTACTTC